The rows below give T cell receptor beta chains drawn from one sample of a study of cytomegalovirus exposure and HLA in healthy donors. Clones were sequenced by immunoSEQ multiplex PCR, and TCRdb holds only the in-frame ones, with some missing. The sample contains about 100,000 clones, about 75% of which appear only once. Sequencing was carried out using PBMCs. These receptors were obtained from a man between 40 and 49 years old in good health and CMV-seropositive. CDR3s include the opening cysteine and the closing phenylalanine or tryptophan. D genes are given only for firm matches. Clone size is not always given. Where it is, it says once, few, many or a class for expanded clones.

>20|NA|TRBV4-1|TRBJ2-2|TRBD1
TGCGCCAGCAGCCAAGACTACGGGACAGGGACGTTCGCGAACACCGGGGAGCTGTTTTTT
CASSQDYGTGTFANTGELFF
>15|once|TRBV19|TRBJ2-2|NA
TGTGCCAGTAGTATTGGGCAGGGGAACACCGGGGAGCTGTTTTTT
CASSIGQGNTGELFF
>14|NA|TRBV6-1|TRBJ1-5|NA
TGTGCCAGCAGTCAGCAGGATAGCAATCAGCCCCAGCATTTT
CASSQQDSNQPQHF
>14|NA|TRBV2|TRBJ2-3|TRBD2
TGTGCCAGCAGTGAGAGCGGGGGGATAGATACGCAGTATTTT
CASSESGGIDTQYF
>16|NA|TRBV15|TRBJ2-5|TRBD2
TGTGCCACCAGCAGAGGCAACGGGGCGGGAGGGGAGACCCAGTACTTC
CATSRGNGAGGETQYF
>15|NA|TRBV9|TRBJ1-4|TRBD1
TGTGCCAGCAGCGCTTCCGGGACAGGGGGGGAAAAACTGTTTTTT
CASSASGTGGEKLFF
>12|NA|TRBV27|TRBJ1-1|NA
TGTGCCAGCAGCAGGGGCAACACTGAAGCTTTCTTT
CASSRGNTEAFF
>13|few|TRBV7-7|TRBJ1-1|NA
TGTGCTAGCAGCTTAGCTTTGGACAGTGAAGCTTTCTTT
CASSLALDSEAFF
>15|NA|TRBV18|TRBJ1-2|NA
TGTGCCAGCTCACCGCAGGACATACCTAACTATGGCTACACCTTC
CASSPQDIPNYGYTF
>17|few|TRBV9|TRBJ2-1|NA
TGTGCCAGCAGCGCTACCGTGGAGGACAGAGCTTACAATGAGCAGTTCTTC
CASSATVEDRAYNEQFF
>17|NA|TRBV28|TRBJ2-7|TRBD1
TGTGCCAGCAGTCAACTACCGGGACAGGGACCCTACTACGAGCAGTACTTC
CASSQLPGQGPYYEQYF
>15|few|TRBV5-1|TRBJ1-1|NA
TGCGCCAGCAGAAGGGGACGGGGGAAGGACACTGAAGCTTTCTTT
CASRRGRGKDTEAFF
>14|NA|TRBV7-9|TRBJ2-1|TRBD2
TGTGCCAGCAGCGTTAGCGGGTACGACAATGAGCGGTTCTTC
CASSVSGYDNERFF
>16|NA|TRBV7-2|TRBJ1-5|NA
TGTGCCAGCAGCTTAATGACGACAGGCGACAATCAGCCCCAGCATTTT
CASSLMTTGDNQPQHF
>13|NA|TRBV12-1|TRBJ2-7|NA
TGTGCCAGCCCCCCGGACTCTTCCTACGAGCAGTACTTC
CASPPDSSYEQYF
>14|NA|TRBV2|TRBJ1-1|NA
TGTGCCAGCTCCCGGACAGAAGTGAACACTGAAGCTTTCTTT
CASSRTEVNTEAFF
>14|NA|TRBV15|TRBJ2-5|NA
TGTGCCACCAGCAGAGATCGTGGGGATTGGGAGCAGTACTTC
CATSRDRGDWEQYF
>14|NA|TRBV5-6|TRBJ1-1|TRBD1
TGTGCCAGCAGCTGGACGGGACAGGGGGCCGGTGCTTTCTTT
CASSWTGQGAGAFF
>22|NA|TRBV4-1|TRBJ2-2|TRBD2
TGCGCCAGCAGCCGAGGTCCTATAAGGACTAGCGGGGGGCAATCGGGCACCGGGGAGCTGTTTTTT
CASSRGPIRTSGGQSGTGELFF
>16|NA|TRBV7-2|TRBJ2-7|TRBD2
TGTGCCAGCAGCTTAGGGTCTAGCGGGAGCGTATACGAGCAGTACTTC
CASSLGSSGSVYEQYF
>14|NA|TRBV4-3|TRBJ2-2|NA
TGCGCCAGCAGTCTCGGGAAGGCCACCGGGGAGCTGTTTTTT
CASSLGKATGELFF
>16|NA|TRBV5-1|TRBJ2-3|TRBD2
TGCGCCAGCAGCTTGTTCCTAGCGGGGGAGGAAGATACGCAGTATTTT
CASSLFLAGEEDTQYF
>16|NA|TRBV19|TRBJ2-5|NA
TGTGCCAGTAGTATCGCGGCCACAATATACCAAGAGACCCAGTACTTC
CASSIAATIYQETQYF
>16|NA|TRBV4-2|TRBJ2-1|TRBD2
TGTGCCAGCAGCCAAGATAGGACTAGCGGGCTAAATGAGCAGTTCTTC
CASSQDRTSGLNEQFF
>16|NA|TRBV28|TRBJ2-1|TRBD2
TGTGCCAGCATCCCGAATCCGGGACTAGCGGGAGTTGAGCAGTTCTTC
CASIPNPGLAGVEQFF
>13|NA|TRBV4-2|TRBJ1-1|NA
TGTGCCAGCAGCCAAGTTCTCAGTCCTGAAGCTTTCTTT
CASSQVLSPEAFF
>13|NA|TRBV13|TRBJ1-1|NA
TGTGCCAGTTGGACAGTGGGGAGCACTGAAGCTTTCTTT
CASWTVGSTEAFF
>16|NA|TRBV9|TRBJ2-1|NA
TGTGCCAGCAGCGGCTCTACCCCTACCCCCTACAATGAGCAGTTCTTC
CASSGSTPTPYNEQFF
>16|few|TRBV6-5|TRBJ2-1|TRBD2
TGTGCCAGCAGTTACCTTAGACAGGGCGGGAGGGATGAGCAGTTCTTC
CASSYLRQGGRDEQFF
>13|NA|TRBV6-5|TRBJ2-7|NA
TGTGCCGGCAGTTACCAGGAAACCTACGAGCAGTACTTC
CAGSYQETYEQYF
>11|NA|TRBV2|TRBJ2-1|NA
TGTGCCAGCAGTGCGGACTATCCCCAGTTCTTC
CASSADYPQFF
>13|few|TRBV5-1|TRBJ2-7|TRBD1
TGCGCCAGCAGCGTCGGGACAGATTACGAGCAGTACTTC
CASSVGTDYEQYF
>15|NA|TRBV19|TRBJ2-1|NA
TGTGCCAGTAGCCTGGGGAGACTCTCCTACAATGAGCAGTTCTTC
CASSLGRLSYNEQFF
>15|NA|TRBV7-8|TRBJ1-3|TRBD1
TGTGCCAGCAGCCGTCCGGGACAGACCGTTAACACCATATATTTT
CASSRPGQTVNTIYF
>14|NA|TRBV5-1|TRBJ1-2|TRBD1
TGCGCCAGCAGCGGACAGGGGGGTAACTATGGCTACACCTTC
CASSGQGGNYGYTF
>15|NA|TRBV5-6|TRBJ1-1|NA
TGTGCCAGCAGCTTTTTTTCTGGGGCGAACACTGAAGCTTTCTTT
CASSFFSGANTEAFF
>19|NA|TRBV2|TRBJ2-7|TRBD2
TGTGCCAGCATCCCAACAGGGACTAGCGGGGGGGCCGCATCCTACGAGCAGTACTTC
CASIPTGTSGGAASYEQYF